This T cell receptor (beta chain) was sequenced for a study of OX40 agonist ivuxolimab in advanced cancers. Study conclusions and caveats: Relative to CD4+ cells, CD8+ T cells on average had more expanded clones.

The V segment lost 4 bases and the J segment 4 bases; nucleotides outside the gene matches: 5. Germline V gene lookup returns CDR1 SGHRS and CDR2 YFSETQ. The CDR3 totals 14 residues. Sampled blood was obtained at baseline, cycle 4 day 1, and cycle 7 day 1. Turning to this clone: Its matching antigen is unknown.

Assay used: immunoSEQ multiplex PCR; TCRdb lists only in-frame clones, some missing. The sample has roughly 50,000 clones, roughly 86% seen once; the top ten hold 0.85% to 1%. This material consisted of CD4+ or CD8+ T cells sorted from blood, taken in a trial of the OX40 agonist ivuxolimab. The sequence was collected from an adult with an advanced solid tumor such as melanoma, head and neck, liver or kidney cancer. The chain uses TRBV5-1 and TRBJ2-1, with TRBD1 identical over 7 bases. This CDR3 reads CASSQVQGYNEQFF. Written as DNA, the CDR3 is TGCGCCAGCAGCCAAGTACAGGGGTACAATGAGCAGTTCTTC.